The clone carrying this TCR beta chain turned up a few times. PCR amplification relied on 60 Vbeta primers (plus 13 Jbeta primers). Profiled with immunoSEQ multiplex PCR; TCRdb holds only in-frame clones, not every one. The data show approximately 110,000 clones, roughly 66% seen once. The CDR3 is 12 residues long. CDR1 is SGHTA, CDR2 FQGTGA, per germline. Unmatched junction bases numbered 2, after V lost 5 bases and J lost 5 bases. This specimen comes from a study of cytomegalovirus exposure and HLA in healthy donors. The genes are TRBV7-3 and TRBJ2-7; 8 bases line up with TRBD2. Material: PBMCs. The sequence was obtained from a woman younger than 45 in good health and CMV-seronegative. CDR3 loop: CASSPGGNEQYF. DNA for the CDR3: TGTGCCAGCAGCCCGGGAGGGAACGAGCAGTACTTC.